This is a list of T cell receptor beta chains from one sample in a study of OX40 agonist ivuxolimab in advanced cancers. TCRdb's table, derived via immunoSEQ multiplex PCR, lists solely in-frame clones and lacks some. Of about 50,000 clones in the sample, approximately 80% were seen once. Here the sequenced sample was CD4+ or CD8+ T cells sorted from blood, taken in a trial of the OX40 agonist ivuxolimab. Receptors originate from an adult with an advanced solid tumor such as melanoma, head and neck, liver or kidney cancer. Both conserved end residues are part of each CDR3. D genes are given only for firm matches. Rows may omit the clone size; those that give it use once, few, many or a size class.

>TRBJ1-6|TRBV4-3|.|.
CASSQDSAANSPLHF
TGCGCCAGCAGCCAAGACTCGGCCGCTAATTCACCCCTCCACTTT
>TRBJ2-2|TRBV10-2|.|.
CASRDEGGITGELFF
TGCGCCAGCAGGGACGAGGGGGGGATAACCGGGGAGCTGTTTTTT
>TRBJ2-1|TRBV5-4|.|.
CASSSTTYNEQFF
TGTGCCAGCAGCTCAACAACCTACAATGAGCAGTTCTTC
>TRBJ1-1|TRBV10-1|.|.
CASSPSGTVYGTEAFF
TGCGCCAGCAGTCCCTCGGGGACCGTGTACGGTACTGAAGCTTTCTTT
>TRBJ1-2|TRBV4-1|.|few
CASSQVADYGYTF
TGCGCCAGCAGCCAAGTGGCAGACTATGGCTACACCTTC
>TRBJ1-2|TRBV30|.|.
CAWSFGLGGYTF
TGTGCCTGGAGTTTCGGACTGGGAGGCTACACCTTC
>TRBJ1-4|TRBV5-1|.|once
CASNFEGVFGEKLFF
TGCGCCAGCAACTTCGAAGGGGTGTTCGGTGAAAAACTGTTTTTT
>TRBJ2-2|TRBV5-6|.|once
CASSLPPGYTGELFF
TGTGCCAGCAGCCTTCCGCCTGGGTACACCGGGGAGCTGTTTTTT
>TRBJ1-2|TRBV30|TRBD1|.
CAWSVKGADYGYTF
TGTGCCTGGAGTGTAAAGGGGGCTGACTATGGCTACACCTTC
>TRBJ1-4|TRBV7-9|TRBD1|.
CASSFGDRVEKLFF
TGTGCCAGCAGCTTTGGGGACAGGGTTGAAAAACTGTTTTTT
>TRBJ1-2|TRBV6-6|.|.
CASSYYGQFYGYTF
TGTGCCAGCAGTTACTACGGACAGTTCTATGGCTACACCTTC
>TRBJ2-1|TRBV5-1|TRBD2|.
CASSPGTSGRADNEQFF
TGCGCCAGCAGCCCGGGGACTAGCGGGAGGGCCGACAATGAGCAGTTCTTC
>TRBJ2-1|TRBV19|.|.
CASSIGQYNEQFF
TGTGCCAGTAGTATAGGTCAATACAATGAGCAGTTCTTC
>TRBJ2-7|TRBV18|.|.
CASSRARTDEQYF
TGTGCCAGCTCACGGGCCCGGACGGACGAGCAGTACTTC
>TRBJ1-2|TRBV5-5|.|.
CASSLASGQNYGYTF
TGTGCCAGCAGCTTGGCCTCGGGGCAGAACTATGGCTACACCTTC
>TRBJ1-1|TRBV7-7|.|.
CASGPSEGTEAFF
TGTGCCAGTGGACCAAGCGAGGGCACTGAAGCTTTCTTT
>TRBJ2-2|TRBV7-8|.|.
CASSLLSGAGELFF
TGTGCCAGCAGCTTACTGTCGGGGGCCGGGGAGCTGTTTTTT